The sequence of this T cell receptor beta chain was determined in a study of shared clonotypes between healthy human individuals. The CDR3 covers 13 residues. The germline gives CDR1 SGHTA, CDR2 FQGNSA. V lost 6 bases and J lost 0, with 6 bases in between. Assay used: immunoSEQ multiplex PCR; TCRdb lists only in-frame clones, some missing. The sample records 2 million to 2.5 million clones, under 95% being singletons. Both subsets, CD45RA+ naive and CD45RA-negative memory, were split from the CD4+ cells. Sequencing was performed on naive CD4+ T cells from PBMCs. Subset given: CD45RA+ positively selected. The source is a man younger than 35 in good health. Some clones in this sample may be carry-over from other donors' samples. V is TRBV7-2 and J is TRBJ1-3; D is undetermined. CDR3 coding DNA: TGTGCCAGCAGGGGCTTCTCTGGAAACACCATATATTTT. Its protein is CASRGFSGNTIYF.